The sequence of this T cell receptor (beta chain) was determined in a study of T cell responses to AZD1222 COVID-19 vaccine. Study background: Second-dose schedules of about 4 or about 12 weeks were combined. Study findings and constraints: Females made up more of the donors, who were largely white British, and clonal diversity may have come out too low.

Using immunoSEQ multiplex PCR, the repertoire was profiled, and TCRdb retains in-frame clones only, with some absent. The top ten clones hold about 4.4% of a sample with 140,000 or so clones, around 89% of them seen once. Concerning this clone itself: What it recognizes is unknown.

Germline assignment: CDR1 KGHSH and CDR2 LQKENI. V gave up 6 bases and J gave up 2 bases; unmatched junction bases: 10. CDR3 length equals 16 residues. The sample here was peripheral blood, taken on day 0 of AZD1222 vaccination. The clonotype comes from an adult in good health. The rearrangement joins TRBV18 to TRBJ1-2; 9 nucleotides match TRBD1. Here the CDR3 reads CASSQQGQGINYGYTF. The CDR3 DNA follows: TGTGCCAGCTCCCAGCAAGGACAGGGGATAAACTATGGCTACACCTTC.